This T cell receptor beta chain was documented in a study of CXCR3-negative and CXCR3-positive naive CD8 T cells. Study outcomes and limitations: Unlike memory cells, which differed, naive CXCR3-negative and CXCR3-positive cells had similar TRBV-TRBJ usage. For memory CD8+ cells diversity was much lower, but both naive subsets had comparably high diversity. Naive CXCR3-positive cells had TRB CDR3s more hydrophobic than those of CXCR3-negative naive cells. After cryopreservation, CXCR3 expression dropped partially; most assays used fresh PBMCs.

Concerning this clonotype itself: The antigen remains unidentified.

The authors made the TRB cDNA libraries by 5' RACE using UMI labels. TCRdb reworked the 5' RACE reads into one entry per CDR3 protein, no DNA. The sample has about 51,000 distinct CDR3 sequences. Germline V lookup: CDR1 MNHEY, CDR2 SVGAGI. The CDR3 is 13 residues long. The chain uses TRBV6-5 and TRBJ1-1. This clonotype originated in a human donor in good health. Some clones in this sample may be carry-over from other donors' samples. Sequencing input: naive CXCR3+ CD8+ T cells from blood. Subset reported: CD45RO-CCR7+CD27+CD95- naive CD8+ T cells expressing CXCR3 (TNR3+). The CDR3 region is CASSYLAGGEAFF.